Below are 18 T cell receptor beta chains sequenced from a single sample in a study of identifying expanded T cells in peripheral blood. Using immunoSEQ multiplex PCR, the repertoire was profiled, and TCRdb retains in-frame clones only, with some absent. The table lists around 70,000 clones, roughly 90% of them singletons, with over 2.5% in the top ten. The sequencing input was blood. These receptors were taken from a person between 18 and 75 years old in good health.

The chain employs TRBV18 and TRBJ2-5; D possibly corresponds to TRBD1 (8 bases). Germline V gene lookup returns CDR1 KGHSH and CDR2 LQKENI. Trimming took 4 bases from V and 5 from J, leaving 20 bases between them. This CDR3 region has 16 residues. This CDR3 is CASSRNLDREGETQYF. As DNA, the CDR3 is TGTGCCAGCTCACGGAACCTGGACAGGGAGGGGGAGACCCAGTACTTC.

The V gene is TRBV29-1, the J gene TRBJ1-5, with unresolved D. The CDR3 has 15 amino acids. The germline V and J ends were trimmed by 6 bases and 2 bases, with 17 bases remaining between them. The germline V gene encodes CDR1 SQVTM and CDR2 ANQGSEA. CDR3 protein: CSVGDGILGNQPQHF. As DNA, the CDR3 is TGCAGCGTCGGGGATGGCATTCTGGGCAATCAGCCCCAGCATTTT.

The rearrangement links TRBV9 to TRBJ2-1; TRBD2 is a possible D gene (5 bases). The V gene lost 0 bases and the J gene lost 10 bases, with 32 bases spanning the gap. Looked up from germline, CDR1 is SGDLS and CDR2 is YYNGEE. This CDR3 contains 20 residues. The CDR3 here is CASSVAEARQPGGLGAEQFF. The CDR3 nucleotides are TGTGCCAGCAGCGTAGCTGAGGCGCGCCAACCAGGAGGATTGGGAGCGGAGCAGTTCTTC.

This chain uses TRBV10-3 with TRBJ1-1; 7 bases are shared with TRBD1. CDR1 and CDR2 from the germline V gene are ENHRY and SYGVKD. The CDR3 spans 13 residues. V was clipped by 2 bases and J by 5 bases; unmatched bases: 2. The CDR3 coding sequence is TGTGCCATCAGTGAGGACAGGGTTACTGAAGCTTTCTTT. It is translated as CAISEDRVTEAFF.

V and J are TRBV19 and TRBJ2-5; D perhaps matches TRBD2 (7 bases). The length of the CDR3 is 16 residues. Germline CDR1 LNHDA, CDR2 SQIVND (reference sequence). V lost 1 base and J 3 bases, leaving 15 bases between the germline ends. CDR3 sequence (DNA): TGTGCCAGTAGTATAGTAGGGGGGGGCCACAAAGAGACCCAGTACTTC. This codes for CASSIVGGGHKETQYF.

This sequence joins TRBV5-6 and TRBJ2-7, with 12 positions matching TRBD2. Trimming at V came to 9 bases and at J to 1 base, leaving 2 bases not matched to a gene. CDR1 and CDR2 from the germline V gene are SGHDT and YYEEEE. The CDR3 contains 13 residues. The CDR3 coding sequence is TGTGCCACAGGACTAGCGGGATCCTACGAGCAGTACTTC. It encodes CATGLAGSYEQYF.

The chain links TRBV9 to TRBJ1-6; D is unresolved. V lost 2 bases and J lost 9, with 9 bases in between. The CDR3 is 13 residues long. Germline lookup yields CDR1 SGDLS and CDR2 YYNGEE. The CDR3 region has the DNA TGTGCCAGCAGCGTCAACGCAGGTTCACCCCTCCACTTT. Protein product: CASSVNAGSPLHF.

This CDR3 reads CASSQTGVLSYEQYF. The DNA of the CDR3 is TGTGCCAGCAGCCAGACAGGGGTCCTCTCCTACGAGCAGTACTTC. The chain carries TRBV5-4 and TRBJ2-7, with 8 positions matching TRBD1. Germline assignment: CDR1 SGHNT and CDR2 YYREEE (reference sequence). This CDR3 comprises 15 residues. The ends lost 4 bases at V and 0 bases at J; junction bases unmatched: 6.

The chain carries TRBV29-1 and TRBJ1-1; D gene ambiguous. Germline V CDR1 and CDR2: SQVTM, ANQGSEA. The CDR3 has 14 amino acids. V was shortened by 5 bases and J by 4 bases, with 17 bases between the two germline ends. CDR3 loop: CSVLGFGGGTEAFF. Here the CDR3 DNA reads TGCAGCGTTTTGGGGTTCGGTGGCGGCACTGAAGCTTTCTTT.

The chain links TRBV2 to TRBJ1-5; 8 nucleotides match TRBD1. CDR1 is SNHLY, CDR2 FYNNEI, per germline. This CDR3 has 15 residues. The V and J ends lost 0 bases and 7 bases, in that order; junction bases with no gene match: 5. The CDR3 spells CASSEARTGIQPQHF. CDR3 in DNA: TGTGCCAGCAGTGAAGCCAGGACAGGGATCCAGCCCCAGCATTTT. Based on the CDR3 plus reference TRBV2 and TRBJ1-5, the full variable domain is EPEVTQTPSHQVTQMGQEVILRCVPISNHLYFYWYRQILGQKVEFLVSFYNNEISEKSEIFDDQFSVERPDGSNFTLKIRSTKLEDSAMYFCASSEARTGIQPQHFGDGTRLSIL.

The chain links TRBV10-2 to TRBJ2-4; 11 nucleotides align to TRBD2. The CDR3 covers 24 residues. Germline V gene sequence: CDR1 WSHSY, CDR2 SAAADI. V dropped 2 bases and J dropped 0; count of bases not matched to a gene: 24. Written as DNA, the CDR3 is TGCGCCAGCAGTGAGCGAGGGACAATTTATTCTAGCGGGGGGTCGGGGTTAGCCAAAAACATTCAGTACTTC. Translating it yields CASSERGTIYSSGGSGLAKNIQYF.

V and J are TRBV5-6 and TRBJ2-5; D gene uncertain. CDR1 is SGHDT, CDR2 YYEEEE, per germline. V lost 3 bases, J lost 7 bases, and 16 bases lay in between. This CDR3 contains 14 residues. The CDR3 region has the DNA TGTGCCAGCAGCTCCTCTCGGGCCGAATTGACCCAGTACTTC. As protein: CASSSSRAELTQYF.

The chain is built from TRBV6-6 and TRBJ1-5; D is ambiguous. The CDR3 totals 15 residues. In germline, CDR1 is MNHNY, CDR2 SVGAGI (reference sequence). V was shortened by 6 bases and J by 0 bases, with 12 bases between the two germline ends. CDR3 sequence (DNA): TGTGCCAGCAGAGGCCGGGCCTATAGCAATCAGCCCCAGCATTTT. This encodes CASRGRAYSNQPQHF.

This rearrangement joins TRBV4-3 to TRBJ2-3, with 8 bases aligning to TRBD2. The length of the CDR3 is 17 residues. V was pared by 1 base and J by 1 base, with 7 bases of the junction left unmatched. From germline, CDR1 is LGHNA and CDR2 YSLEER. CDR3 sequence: CASSQGGGLGGTDTQYF. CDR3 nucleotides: TGCGCCAGCAGCCAAGGGGGGGGACTAGGAGGCACAGATACGCAGTATTTT.

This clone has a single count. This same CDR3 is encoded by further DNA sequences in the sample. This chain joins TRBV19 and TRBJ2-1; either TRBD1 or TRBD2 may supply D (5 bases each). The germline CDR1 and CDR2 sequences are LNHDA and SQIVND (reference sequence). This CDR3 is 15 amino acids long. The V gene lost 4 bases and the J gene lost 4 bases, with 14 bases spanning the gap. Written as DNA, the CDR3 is TGTGCCAGTAGTACCTCCGGGACGATTTACAATGAGCAGTTCTTC. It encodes CASSTSGTIYNEQFF.

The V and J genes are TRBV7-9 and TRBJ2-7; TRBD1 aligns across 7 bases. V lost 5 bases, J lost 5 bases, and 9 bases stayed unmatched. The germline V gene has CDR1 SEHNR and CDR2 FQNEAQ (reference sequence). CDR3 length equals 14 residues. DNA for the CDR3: TGTGCCAGCAGCCATAGACAGGGTAGCAACGAGCAGTACTTC. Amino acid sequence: CASSHRQGSNEQYF.

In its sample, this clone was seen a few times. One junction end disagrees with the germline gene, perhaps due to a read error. CDR3 nucleotide sequence: TGTGCCAGCAGCCAAGTTCCGGGAGGGCCCTCCTCCATCTACGATGAGCAGTTCTTC. This gives the protein CASSQVPGGPSSIYDEQFF. This rearrangement joins TRBV4-2 to TRBJ2-1; 8 bases are a match to TRBD2. Germline V gene data show CDR1 as LGHNA and CDR2 as YNFKEQ. The CDR3 runs to 19 residues.

CDR3 nucleotides: TGTGCCAGCAGCAGGACTAGCAGTAGCACAGATACGCAGTATTTT. This gives the protein CASSRTSSSTDTQYF. The chain links TRBV13 to TRBJ2-3; 8 bases line up with TRBD2. The CDR3 consists of 15 residues. Looked up from germline, CDR1 is PRHDT and CDR2 is FYEKMQ (reference sequence). Trimming removed 5 bases from V and 0 bases from J; junction bases left unmatched: 4.